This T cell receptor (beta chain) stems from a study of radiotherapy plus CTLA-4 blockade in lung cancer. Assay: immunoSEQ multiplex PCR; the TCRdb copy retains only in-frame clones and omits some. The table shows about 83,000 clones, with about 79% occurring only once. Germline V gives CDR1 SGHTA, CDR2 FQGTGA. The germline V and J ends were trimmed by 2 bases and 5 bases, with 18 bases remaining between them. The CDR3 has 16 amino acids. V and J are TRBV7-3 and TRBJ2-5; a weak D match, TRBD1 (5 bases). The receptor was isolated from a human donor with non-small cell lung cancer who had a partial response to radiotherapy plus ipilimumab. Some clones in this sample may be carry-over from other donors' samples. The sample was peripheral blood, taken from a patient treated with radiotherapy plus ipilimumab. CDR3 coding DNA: TGTGCCAGCAGCTTATTGGCAGGGATGGGGTCGGAGACCCAGTACTTC. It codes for CASSLLAGMGSETQYF.